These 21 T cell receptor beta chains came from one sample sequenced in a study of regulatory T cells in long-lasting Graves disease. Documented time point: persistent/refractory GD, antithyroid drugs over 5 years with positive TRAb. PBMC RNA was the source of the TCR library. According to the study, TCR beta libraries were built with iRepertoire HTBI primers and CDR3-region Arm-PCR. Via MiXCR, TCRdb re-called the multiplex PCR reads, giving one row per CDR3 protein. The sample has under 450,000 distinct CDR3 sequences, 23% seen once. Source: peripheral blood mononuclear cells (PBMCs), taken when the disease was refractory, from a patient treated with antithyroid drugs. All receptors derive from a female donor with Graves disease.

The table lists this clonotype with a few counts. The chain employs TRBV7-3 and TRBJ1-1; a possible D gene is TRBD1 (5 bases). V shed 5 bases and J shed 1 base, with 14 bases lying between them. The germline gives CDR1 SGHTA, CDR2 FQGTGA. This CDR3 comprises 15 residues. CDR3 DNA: TGTGCCAGCAGCGCAACCGGGACGTCGAACACTGAAGCTTTCTTT. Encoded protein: CASSATGTSNTEAFF.

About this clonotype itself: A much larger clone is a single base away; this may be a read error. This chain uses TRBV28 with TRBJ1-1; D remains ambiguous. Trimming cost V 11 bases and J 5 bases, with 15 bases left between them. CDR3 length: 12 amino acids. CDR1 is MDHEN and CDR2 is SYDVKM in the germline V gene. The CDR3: CASNMGRTEAFF. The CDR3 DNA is TGTGCCTCGAACATGGGAAGGACTGAAGCTTTCTTT.

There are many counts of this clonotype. The CDR3 protein is CASSLGVQETQYF. The DNA for the CDR3 is TGTGCCAGCAGCTTAGGCGTCCAAGAGACCCAGTACTTC. V usage is TRBV7-2 and J usage is TRBJ2-5, with no clear D. Trimming took off 1 base at V and 1 base at J, with 4 bases between the two ends. Germline-derived CDR1 and CDR2 are SGHTA and FQGNSA. The CDR3 runs 13 residues.

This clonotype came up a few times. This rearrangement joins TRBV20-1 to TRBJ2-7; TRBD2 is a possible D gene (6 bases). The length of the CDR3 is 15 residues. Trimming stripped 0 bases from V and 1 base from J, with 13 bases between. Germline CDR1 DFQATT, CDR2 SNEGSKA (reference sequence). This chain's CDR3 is CSARDPGRRSYEQYF. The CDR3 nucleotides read TGCAGTGCTAGAGATCCCGGGAGAAGGTCCTACGAGCAGTACTTC.

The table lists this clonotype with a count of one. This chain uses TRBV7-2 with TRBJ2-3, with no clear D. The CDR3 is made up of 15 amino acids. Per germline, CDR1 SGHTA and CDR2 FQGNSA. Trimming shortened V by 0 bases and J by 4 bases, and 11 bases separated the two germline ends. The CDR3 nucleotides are TGTGCCAGCAGCTTAGCGACCCTAGTGCCAGATACGCAGTATTTT. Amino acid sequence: CASSLATLVPDTQYF.

The CDR3 DNA is TGTGCCAGCTCCAATTGGGGCGGTGGTGAGCAGTTCTTC. Translation gives CASSNWGGGEQFF. The V and J genes are TRBV27 and TRBJ2-1; the D gene is possibly TRBD1 (5 bases). The length of the CDR3 is 13 residues. The V gene's germline CDR1 is MNHEY and CDR2 SMNVEV (reference sequence). V shed 8 bases and J shed 9 bases, with 17 bases lying between them.

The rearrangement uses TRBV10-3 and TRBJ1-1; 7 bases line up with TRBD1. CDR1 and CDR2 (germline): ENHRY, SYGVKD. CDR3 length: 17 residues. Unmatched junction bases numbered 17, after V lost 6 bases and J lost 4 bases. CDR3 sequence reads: CAIREEPDRPRGTEAFF. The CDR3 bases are TGTGCCATCAGGGAAGAACCGGACAGGCCTCGGGGCACTGAAGCTTTCTTT.

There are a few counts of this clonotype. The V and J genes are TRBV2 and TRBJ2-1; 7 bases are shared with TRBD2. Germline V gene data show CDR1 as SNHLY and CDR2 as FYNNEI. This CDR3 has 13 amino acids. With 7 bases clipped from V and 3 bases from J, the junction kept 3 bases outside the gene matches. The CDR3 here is CASNPSGYNEQFF. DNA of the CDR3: TGTGCCAGCAACCCTAGCGGCTACAATGAGCAGTTCTTC.

The CDR3 coding sequence is TGTGCCAGCAGTTACGCGGGGGCGGTCACCGGGGAGCTGTTTTTT. Translating gives CASSYAGAVTGELFF. The rearrangement links TRBV6-2 or TRBV6-3 to TRBJ2-2; D perhaps matches TRBD2 (7 bases). The germline CDR1 and CDR2 sequences are MNHEY and SVGEGT. The CDR3 contains 15 residues. Trimming took 2 bases from V and 4 from J, leaving 11 bases between them.

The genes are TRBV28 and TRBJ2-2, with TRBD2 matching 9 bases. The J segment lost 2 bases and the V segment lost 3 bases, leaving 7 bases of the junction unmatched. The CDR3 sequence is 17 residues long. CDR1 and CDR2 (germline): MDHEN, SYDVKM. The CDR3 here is CASSFNLAGLNTGELFF. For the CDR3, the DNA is TGTGCCAGCAGTTTTAATCTAGCGGGGTTAAACACCGGGGAGCTGTTTTTT.

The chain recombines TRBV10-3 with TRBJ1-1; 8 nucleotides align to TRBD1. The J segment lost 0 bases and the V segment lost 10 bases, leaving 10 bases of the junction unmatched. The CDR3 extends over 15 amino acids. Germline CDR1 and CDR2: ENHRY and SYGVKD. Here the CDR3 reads CASRRQGIMNTEAFF. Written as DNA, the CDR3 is TGTGCCAGCAGGAGACAGGGGATTATGAACACTGAAGCTTTCTTT.

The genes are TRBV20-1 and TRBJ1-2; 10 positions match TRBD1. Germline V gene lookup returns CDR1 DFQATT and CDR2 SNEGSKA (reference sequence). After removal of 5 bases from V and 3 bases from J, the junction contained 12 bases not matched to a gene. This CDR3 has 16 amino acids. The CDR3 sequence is CSALGATGGADYGYTF. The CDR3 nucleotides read TGCAGTGCTCTTGGGGCGACAGGGGGCGCCGACTATGGCTACACCTTC.

CDR3 DNA sequence: TGTGCCAGCAGCCCCATCGCCACGAAAGACAGGGCGAACACCGGGGAGCTGTTTTTT. Its translation: CASSPIATKDRANTGELFF. The chain carries TRBV11-2 and TRBJ2-2; TRBD1 aligns across 7 bases. Trimming at V came to 5 bases and at J to 0 bases, leaving 15 bases not matched to a gene. CDR1 and CDR2 (germline): SGHAT, FQNNGV. The CDR3 contains 19 residues.

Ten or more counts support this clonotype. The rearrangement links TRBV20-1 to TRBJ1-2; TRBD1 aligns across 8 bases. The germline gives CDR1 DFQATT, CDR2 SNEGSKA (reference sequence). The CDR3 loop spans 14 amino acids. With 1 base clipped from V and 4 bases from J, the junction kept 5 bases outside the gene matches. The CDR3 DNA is TGCAGTGCTAGAGGCGCGGACAGGGCCTATGGCTACACCTTC. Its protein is CSARGADRAYGYTF.

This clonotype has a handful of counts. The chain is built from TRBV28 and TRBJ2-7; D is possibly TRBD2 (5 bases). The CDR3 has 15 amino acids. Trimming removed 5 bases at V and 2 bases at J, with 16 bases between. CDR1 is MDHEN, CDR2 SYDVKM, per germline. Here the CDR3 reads CASSPDSRRAYEQYF. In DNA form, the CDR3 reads TGTGCCAGCAGTCCGGACTCCAGAAGGGCCTACGAGCAGTACTTC.

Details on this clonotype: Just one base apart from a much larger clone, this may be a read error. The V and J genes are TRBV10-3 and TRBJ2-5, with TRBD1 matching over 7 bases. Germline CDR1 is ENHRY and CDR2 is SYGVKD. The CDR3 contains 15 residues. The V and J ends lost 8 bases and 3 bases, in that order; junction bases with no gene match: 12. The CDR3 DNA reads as TGTGCCATCTCAGTCACAGGGGATAGGGAAGAGACCCAGTACTTC. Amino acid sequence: CAISVTGDREETQYF.

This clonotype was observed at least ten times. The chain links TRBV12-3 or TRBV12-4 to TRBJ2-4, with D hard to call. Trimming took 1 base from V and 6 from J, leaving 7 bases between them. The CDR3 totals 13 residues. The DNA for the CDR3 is TGTGCCAGCAGTTTAGATTGGCGAAACATTCAGTACTTC. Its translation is CASSLDWRNIQYF.

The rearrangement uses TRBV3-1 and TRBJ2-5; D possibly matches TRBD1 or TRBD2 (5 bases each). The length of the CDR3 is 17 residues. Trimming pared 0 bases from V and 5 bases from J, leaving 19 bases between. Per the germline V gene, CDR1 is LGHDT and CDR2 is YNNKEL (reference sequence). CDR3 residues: CASSQDLAGARGETQYF. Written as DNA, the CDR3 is TGTGCCAGCAGCCAAGATTTGGCCGGGGCGAGAGGGGAGACCCAGTACTTC.

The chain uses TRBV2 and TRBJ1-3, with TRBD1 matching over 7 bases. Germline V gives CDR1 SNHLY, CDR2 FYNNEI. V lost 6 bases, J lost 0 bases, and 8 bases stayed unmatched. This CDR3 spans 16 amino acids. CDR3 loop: CASSPRDSLSGNTIYF. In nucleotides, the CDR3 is TGTGCCAGCAGCCCCCGGGACAGCCTCTCTGGAAACACCATATATTTT.

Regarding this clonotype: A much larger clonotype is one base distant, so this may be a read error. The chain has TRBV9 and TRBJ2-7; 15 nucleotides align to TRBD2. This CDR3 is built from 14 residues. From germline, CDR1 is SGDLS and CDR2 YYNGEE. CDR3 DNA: TGTGCCAACAGCCAAGGACTAGCGGGAGGGGAAGTGATCTTC. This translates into CANSQGLAGGEVIF.

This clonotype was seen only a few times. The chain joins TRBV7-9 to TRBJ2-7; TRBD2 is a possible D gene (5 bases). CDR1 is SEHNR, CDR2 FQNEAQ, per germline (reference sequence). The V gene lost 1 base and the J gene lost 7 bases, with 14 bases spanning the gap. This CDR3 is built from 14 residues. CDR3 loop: CASSLGQATGEQYF. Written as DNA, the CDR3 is TGTGCCAGCAGCTTAGGGCAAGCCACGGGGGAGCAGTACTTC.